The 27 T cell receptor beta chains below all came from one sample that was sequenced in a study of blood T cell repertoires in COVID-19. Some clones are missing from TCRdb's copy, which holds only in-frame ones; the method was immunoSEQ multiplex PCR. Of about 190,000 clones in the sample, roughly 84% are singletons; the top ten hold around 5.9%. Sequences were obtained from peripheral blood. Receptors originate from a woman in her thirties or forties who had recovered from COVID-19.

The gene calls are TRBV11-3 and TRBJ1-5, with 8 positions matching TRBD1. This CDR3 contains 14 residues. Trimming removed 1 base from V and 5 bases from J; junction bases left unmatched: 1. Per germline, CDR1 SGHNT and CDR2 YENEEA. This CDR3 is CASSLAQGDQPQHF. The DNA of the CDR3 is TGTGCCAGCAGCTTAGCACAGGGGGATCAGCCCCAGCATTTT.

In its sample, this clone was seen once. The CDR3 DNA is TGTGCCAGCAGTTTATGGACAGGGGAAGCTTTCTTT. Translated: CASSLWTGEAFF. V is TRBV28 and J is TRBJ1-1; 7 nucleotides agree with TRBD1. Germline V gene data show CDR1 as MDHEN and CDR2 as SYDVKM. After removal of 0 bases from V and 8 bases from J, the junction contained 0 bases not matched to a gene. This CDR3 region has 12 residues.

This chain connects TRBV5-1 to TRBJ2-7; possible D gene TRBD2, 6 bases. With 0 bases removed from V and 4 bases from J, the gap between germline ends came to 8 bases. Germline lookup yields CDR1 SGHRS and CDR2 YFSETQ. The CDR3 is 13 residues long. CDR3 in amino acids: CASSLELAYEQYF. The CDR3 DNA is TGCGCCAGCAGCTTGGAACTAGCTTACGAGCAGTACTTC.

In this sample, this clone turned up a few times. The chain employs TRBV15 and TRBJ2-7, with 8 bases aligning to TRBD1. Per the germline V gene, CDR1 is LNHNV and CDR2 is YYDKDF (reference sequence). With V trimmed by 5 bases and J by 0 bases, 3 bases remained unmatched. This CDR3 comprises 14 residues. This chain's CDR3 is CATSADRGSYEQYF. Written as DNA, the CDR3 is TGTGCCACCAGCGCCGACAGGGGCTCCTACGAGCAGTACTTC.

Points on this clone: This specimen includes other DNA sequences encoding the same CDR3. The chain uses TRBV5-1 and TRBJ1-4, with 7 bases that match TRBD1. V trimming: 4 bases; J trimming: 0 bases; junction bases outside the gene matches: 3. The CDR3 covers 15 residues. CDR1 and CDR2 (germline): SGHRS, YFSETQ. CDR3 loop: CASSLTGTTNEKLFF. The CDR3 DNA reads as TGCGCCAGCAGCCTGACAGGGACAACTAATGAAAAACTGTTTTTT.

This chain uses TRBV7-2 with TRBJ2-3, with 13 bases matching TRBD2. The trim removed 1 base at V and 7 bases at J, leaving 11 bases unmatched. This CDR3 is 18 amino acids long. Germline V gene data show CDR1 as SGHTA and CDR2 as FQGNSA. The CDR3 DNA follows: TGTGCCAGCAGCTTAGGCCCGGGACTAGCGGGGCCCGGGAATACGCAGTATTTT. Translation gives CASSLGPGLAGPGNTQYF.

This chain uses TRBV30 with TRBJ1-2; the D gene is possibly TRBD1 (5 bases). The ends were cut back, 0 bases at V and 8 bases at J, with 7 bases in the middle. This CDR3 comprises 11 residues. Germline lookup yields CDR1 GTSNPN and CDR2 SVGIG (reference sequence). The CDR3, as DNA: TGTGCCTGGAGTGTATCAGGGGGCTACACCTTC. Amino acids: CAWSVSGGYTF.

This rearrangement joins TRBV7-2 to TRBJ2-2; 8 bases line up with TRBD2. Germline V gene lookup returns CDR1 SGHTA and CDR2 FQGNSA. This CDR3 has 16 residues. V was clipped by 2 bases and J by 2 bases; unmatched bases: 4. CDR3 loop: CASSLWAGGNTGELFF. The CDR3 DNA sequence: TGTGCCAGCAGCTTATGGGCGGGGGGAAACACCGGGGAGCTGTTTTTT.

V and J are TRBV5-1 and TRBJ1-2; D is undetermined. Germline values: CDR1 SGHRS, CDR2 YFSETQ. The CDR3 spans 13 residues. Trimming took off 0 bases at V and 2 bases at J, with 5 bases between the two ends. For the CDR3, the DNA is TGCGCCAGCAGCTTGGGCCAGAACTATGGCTACACCTTC. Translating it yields CASSLGQNYGYTF. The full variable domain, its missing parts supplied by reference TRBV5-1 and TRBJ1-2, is KAGVTQTPRYLIKTRGQQVTLSCSPISGHRSVSWYQQTPGQGLQFLFEYFSETQRNKGNFPGRFSGRQFSNSRSEMNVSTLELGDSALYLCASSLGQNYGYTFGSGTRLTVV.

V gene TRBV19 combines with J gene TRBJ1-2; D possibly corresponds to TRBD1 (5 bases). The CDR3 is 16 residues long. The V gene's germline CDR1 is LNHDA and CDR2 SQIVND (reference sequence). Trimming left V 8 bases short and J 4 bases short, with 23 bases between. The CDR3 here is CASDLFHSTATYGYTF. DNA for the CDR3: TGTGCCAGTGACCTCTTCCACTCGACAGCAACCTATGGCTACACCTTC.

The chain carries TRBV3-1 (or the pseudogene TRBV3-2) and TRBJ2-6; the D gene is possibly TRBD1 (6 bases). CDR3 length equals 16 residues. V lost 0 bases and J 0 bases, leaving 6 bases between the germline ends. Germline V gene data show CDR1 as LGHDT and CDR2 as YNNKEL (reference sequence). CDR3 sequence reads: CASSQEGGSGANVLTF. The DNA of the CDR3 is TGTGCCAGCAGCCAAGAAGGGGGCTCTGGGGCCAACGTCCTGACTTTC.

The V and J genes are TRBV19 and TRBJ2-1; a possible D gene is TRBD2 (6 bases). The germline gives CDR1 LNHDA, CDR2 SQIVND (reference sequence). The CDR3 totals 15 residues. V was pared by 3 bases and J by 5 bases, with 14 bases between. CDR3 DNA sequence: TGTGCCAGTAGTATGGGACTGACAATCCACAATGAGCAGTTCTTC. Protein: CASSMGLTIHNEQFF. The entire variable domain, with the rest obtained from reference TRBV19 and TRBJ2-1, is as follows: DGGITQSPKYLFRKEGQNVTLSCEQNLNHDAMYWYRQDPGQGLRLIYYSQIVNDFQKGDIAEGYSVSREKKESFPLTVTSAQKNPTAFYLCASSMGLTIHNEQFFGPGTRLTVL.

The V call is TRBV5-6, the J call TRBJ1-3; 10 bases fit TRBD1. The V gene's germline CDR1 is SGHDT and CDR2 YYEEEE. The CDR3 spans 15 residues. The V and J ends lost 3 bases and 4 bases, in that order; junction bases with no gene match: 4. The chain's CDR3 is CASSSTGGAGNTIYF. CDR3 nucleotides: TGTGCCAGCAGCTCGACAGGGGGCGCAGGAAACACCATATATTTT.

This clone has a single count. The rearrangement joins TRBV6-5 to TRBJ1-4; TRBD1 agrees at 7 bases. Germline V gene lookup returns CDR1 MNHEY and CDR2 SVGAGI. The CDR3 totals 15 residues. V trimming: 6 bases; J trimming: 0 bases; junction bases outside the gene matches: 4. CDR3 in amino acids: CASSDQGATNEKLFF. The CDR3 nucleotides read TGTGCCAGCAGCGACCAGGGGGCAACTAATGAAAAACTGTTTTTT.

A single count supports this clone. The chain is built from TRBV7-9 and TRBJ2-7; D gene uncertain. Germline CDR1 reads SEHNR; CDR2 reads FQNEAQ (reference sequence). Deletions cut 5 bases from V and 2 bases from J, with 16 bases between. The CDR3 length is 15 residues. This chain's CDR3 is CASSRASVVAYEQYF. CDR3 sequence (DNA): TGTGCCAGCAGCCGTGCCTCAGTGGTGGCCTACGAGCAGTACTTC.

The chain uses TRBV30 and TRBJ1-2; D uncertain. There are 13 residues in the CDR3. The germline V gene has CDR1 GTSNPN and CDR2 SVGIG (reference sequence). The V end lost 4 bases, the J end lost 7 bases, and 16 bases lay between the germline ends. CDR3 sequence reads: CAWIPLPSGGYTF. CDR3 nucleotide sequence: TGTGCCTGGATCCCACTGCCCTCCGGTGGCTACACCTTC.

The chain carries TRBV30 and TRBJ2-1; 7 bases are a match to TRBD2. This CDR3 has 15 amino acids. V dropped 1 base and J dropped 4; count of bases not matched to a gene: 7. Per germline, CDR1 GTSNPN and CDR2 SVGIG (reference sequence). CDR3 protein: CAWSEASGPYNEQFF. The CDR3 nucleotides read TGTGCCTGGAGTGAGGCTAGCGGACCTTACAATGAGCAGTTCTTC.

CDR3 DNA sequence: TGTGCCATCAGTGAGTTAGGAGACAGCTCCTACGAGCAGTACTTC. Protein: CAISELGDSSYEQYF. The rearrangement uses TRBV10-3 and TRBJ2-7; TRBD1 is a possible D gene (5 bases). Germline V lookup: CDR1 ENHRY, CDR2 SYGVKD. The V end lost 1 base, the J end lost 0 bases, and 10 bases lay between the germline ends. The CDR3 consists of 15 residues.

The CDR3 DNA reads as TGTGCCAGCAGGACCCCGGGGGGCTTCGGCTATGGCTACACCTTC. This translates into CASRTPGGFGYGYTF. The chain combines TRBV7-2 with TRBJ1-2; D is possibly TRBD1 (6 bases). This CDR3 is 15 amino acids long. Germline CDR1 reads SGHTA; CDR2 reads FQGNSA. The V end was cut by 6 bases, the J end by 4 bases, with 18 bases between.

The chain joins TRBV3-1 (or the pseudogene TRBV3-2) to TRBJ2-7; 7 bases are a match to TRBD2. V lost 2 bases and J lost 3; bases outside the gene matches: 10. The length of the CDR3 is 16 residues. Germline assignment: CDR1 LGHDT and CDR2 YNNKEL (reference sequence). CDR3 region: CASSQSSGLRLYEQYF. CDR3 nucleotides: TGTGCCAGCAGCCAATCTAGCGGCCTGCGGCTCTACGAGCAGTACTTC.

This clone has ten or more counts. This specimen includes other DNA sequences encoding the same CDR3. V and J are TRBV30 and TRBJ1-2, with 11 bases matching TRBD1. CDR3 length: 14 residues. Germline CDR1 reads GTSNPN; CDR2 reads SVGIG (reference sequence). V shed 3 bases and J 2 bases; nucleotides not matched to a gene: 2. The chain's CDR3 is CAWSRDRGNYGYTF. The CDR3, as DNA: TGTGCCTGGAGCCGGGACAGGGGGAACTATGGCTACACCTTC.

CDR3: CASSLGGRAPIAEQFF. DNA for the CDR3: TGTGCCAGCAGCTTAGGAGGGAGGGCCCCAATTGCTGAGCAGTTCTTC. The V gene is TRBV11-2, the J gene TRBJ2-1; TRBD2 agrees at 7 bases. CDR3 length equals 16 residues. Germline CDR1 and CDR2: SGHAT and FQNNGV. Trimming took 1 base from V and 9 from J; bases not matched to a gene: 12.

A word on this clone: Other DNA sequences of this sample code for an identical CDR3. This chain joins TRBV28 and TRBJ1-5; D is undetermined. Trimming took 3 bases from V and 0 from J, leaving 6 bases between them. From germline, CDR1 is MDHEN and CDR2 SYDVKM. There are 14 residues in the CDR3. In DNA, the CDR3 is TGTGCCAGCAGTTTCCAGAATAGCAATCAGCCCCAGCATTTT. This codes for CASSFQNSNQPQHF. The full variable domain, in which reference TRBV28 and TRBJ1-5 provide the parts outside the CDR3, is DVKVTQSSRYLVKRTGEKVFLECVQDMDHENMFWYRQDPGLGLRLIYFSYDVKMKEKGDIPEGYSVSREKKERFSLILESASTNQTSMYLCASSFQNSNQPQHFGDGTRLSIL.

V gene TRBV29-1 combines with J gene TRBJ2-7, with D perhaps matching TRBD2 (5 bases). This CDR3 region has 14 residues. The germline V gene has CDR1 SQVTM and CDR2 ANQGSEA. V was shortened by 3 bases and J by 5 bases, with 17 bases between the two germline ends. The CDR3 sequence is CSVDKGGSVNEQYF. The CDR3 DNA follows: TGCAGCGTTGACAAGGGTGGGAGTGTCAACGAGCAGTACTTC.

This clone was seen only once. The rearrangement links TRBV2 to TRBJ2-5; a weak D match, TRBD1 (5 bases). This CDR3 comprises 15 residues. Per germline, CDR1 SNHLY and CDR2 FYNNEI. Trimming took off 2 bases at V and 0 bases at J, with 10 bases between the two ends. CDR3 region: CASSEQGTYQETQYF. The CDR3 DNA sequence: TGTGCCAGCAGTGAACAGGGAACGTACCAAGAGACCCAGTACTTC.

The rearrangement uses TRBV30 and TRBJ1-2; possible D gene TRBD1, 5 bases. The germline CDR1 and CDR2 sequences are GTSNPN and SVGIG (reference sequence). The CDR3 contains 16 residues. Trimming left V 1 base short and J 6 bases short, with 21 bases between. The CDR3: CAWSGSERGSVNGYTF. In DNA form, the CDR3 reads TGTGCCTGGAGTGGCTCCGAACGGGGGAGCGTGAATGGCTACACCTTC. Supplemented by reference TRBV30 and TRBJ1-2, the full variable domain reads SQTIHQWPATLVQPVGSPLSLECTVEGTSNPNLYWYRQAAGRGLQLLFYSVGIGQISSEVPQNLSASRPQDRQFILSSKKLLLSDSGFYLCAWSGSERGSVNGYTFGSGTRLTVV.

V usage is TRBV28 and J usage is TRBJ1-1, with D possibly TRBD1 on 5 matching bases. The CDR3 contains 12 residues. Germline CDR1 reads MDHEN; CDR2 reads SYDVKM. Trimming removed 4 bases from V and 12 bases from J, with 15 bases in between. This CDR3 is CASSSAWGGTFF. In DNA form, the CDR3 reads TGTGCCAGCAGTTCCGCCTGGGGGGGAACTTTCTTT.